The rows below give T cell receptor beta chains drawn from one sample of a study of cytomegalovirus exposure and HLA in healthy donors. The method was immunoSEQ multiplex PCR; TCRdb's version includes in-frame clones alone and lacks a portion of them. There are under 150,000 clones in the sample; roughly 80% occur only once, and approximately 4% lies in the top ten. Sample: PBMCs. All receptors come from a woman in her 40s in good health and CMV-seropositive. CDR3s include the opening cysteine and the closing phenylalanine or tryptophan. D genes are given only for firm matches. Not all rows give a size; the values are once, few, many and, for expanded clones, a class.

>NA|TRBJ2-5|NA|TRBV11-2|12
CASSLAQETQYF
TGTGCCAGCAGCTTAGCGCAAGAGACCCAGTACTTC
>TRBD1|TRBJ2-7|NA|TRBV29-1|11
CSVRQGNEQYF
TGCAGCGTTAGACAGGGGAACGAGCAGTACTTC
>TRBD2|TRBJ2-1|NA|TRBV4-1|16
CASSQPGTSGVYEQFF
TGCGCCAGCAGCCAACCAGGGACTAGCGGGGTCTATGAGCAGTTCTTC
>NA|TRBJ2-5|NA|TRBV5-5|16
CASSLVPVVVQETQYF
TGTGCCAGCAGCTTGGTCCCAGTTGTCGTCCAAGAGACCCAGTACTTC
>NA|TRBJ1-1|NA|TRBV5-1|11
CASTRNTEAFF
TGCGCCAGCACTCGGAACACTGAAGCTTTCTTT
>TRBD2|TRBJ2-1|NA|TRBV5-1|16
CASSSTSGGAYNEQFF
TGCGCCAGCAGCTCTACTAGCGGGGGGGCCTACAATGAGCAGTTCTTC
>TRBD1|TRBJ2-2|NA|TRBV7-3|14
CASSFDRETGELFF
TGTGCCAGCAGCTTTGACAGGGAGACCGGGGAGCTGTTTTTT
>NA|TRBJ1-5|NA|TRBV10-2|13
CASSAQGSQPQHF
TGCGCCAGCAGCGCCCAGGGATCTCAGCCCCAGCATTTT
>NA|TRBJ1-2|NA|TRBV12-5|13
CASGPTGPGGYTF
TGTGCTAGTGGTCCCACAGGACCCGGTGGCTACACCTTC
>NA|TRBJ2-7|NA|TRBV9|15
CASSVGQSSTYEQYF
TGTGCCAGCAGCGTAGGACAGTCGTCTACCTACGAGCAGTACTTC
>TRBD1|TRBJ1-2|NA|TRBV6-5|12
CASRGQPYGYTF
TGTGCCAGCAGGGGACAGCCCTATGGCTACACCTTC
>NA|TRBJ1-1|NA|TRBV7-9|15
CASSSVGGMNTEAFF
TGTGCCAGCAGTTCTGTTGGAGGCATGAACACTGAAGCTTTCTTT
>TRBD1|TRBJ2-5|NA|TRBV6-5|11
CASSFVRQGYF
TGTGCCAGCAGTTTCGTCAGACAGGGGTACTTC
>NA|TRBJ2-2|NA|TRBV5-6|14
CASSLGTVTGELFF
TGTGCCAGCAGCTTGGGGACAGTCACGGGGGAGCTGTTTTTT
>TRBD1|TRBJ1-5|NA|TRBV27|14
CASSLQGVGQPQHF
TGTGCCAGCAGTTTACAGGGGGTGGGTCAGCCCCAGCATTTT
>TRBD1|TRBJ2-7|few|TRBV9|17
CASSVSPRQGAGYEQYF
TGTGCCAGCAGCGTCTCCCCCCGACAGGGGGCAGGATACGAGCAGTACTTC
>NA|TRBJ2-7|NA|TRBV4-1|13
CASSQVPYYEQYF
TGCGCCAGCAGCCAAGTTCCCTACTACGAGCAGTACTTC
>NA|TRBJ1-1|few|TRBV6-1|12
CASSVQSSEAFF
TGTGCCAGCAGTGTTCAGTCGTCTGAAGCTTTCTTT
>NA|TRBJ1-2|NA|TRBV19|14
CASSPAGRDYGYTF
TGTGCCAGTAGTCCGGCCGGGAGAGACTATGGCTACACCTTC
>NA|TRBJ2-1|NA|TRBV27|12
CASSGEENEQFF
TGTGCCAGCAGTGGTGAGGAGAATGAGCAGTTCTTC
>NA|TRBJ2-6|NA|TRBV18|15
CASSTDSSGANVLTF
TGTGCCAGCTCAACGGACAGCTCTGGGGCCAACGTCCTGACTTTC
>NA|TRBJ2-2|NA|TRBV6-5|13
CASSPGQLGELFF
TGTGCCAGCAGTCCGGGACAACTAGGGGAGCTGTTTTTT
>NA|TRBJ2-7|NA|TRBV6-5|15
CASSYTRSSSYEQYF
TGTGCCAGCAGCTACACGAGGAGCAGCTCCTACGAGCAGTACTTC
>NA|TRBJ2-7|once|TRBV5-1|18
CASSLAGARLGASGEQYF
TGCGCCAGCAGCTTGGCCGGTGCTAGGCTGGGGGCAAGCGGAGAGCAGTACTTC
>NA|TRBJ2-3|NA|TRBV9|13
CASSPSAADTQYF
TGTGCCAGCAGCCCATCAGCGGCAGATACGCAGTATTTT
>NA|TRBJ2-7|NA|TRBV29-1|13
CSVELGDSYEQYF
TGCAGCGTTGAACTAGGCGACTCCTACGAGCAGTACTTC
>TRBD2|TRBJ2-1|NA|TRBV5-6|16
CASSSTLAGGGNEQFF
TGTGCCAGCAGCTCAACTCTAGCGGGGGGCGGGAATGAGCAGTTCTTC
>TRBD2|TRBJ2-1|NA|TRBV6-5|13
CASGLAVYNEQFF
TGTGCCAGTGGACTAGCGGTTTACAATGAGCAGTTCTTC
>NA|TRBJ1-5|NA|TRBV2|15
CASTSQGLNNQPQHF
TGTGCCAGCACCTCTCAGGGCTTGAACAATCAGCCCCAGCATTTT
>NA|TRBJ1-5|NA|TRBV7-2|16
CASSSRGRGSNQPQHF
TGTGCCAGCAGCTCCCGGGGACGGGGGAGCAATCAGCCCCAGCATTTT
>NA|TRBJ2-7|NA|TRBV2|15
CASSPAGLSAYEQYF
TGTGCCAGCAGTCCCGCGGGGCTAAGCGCCTACGAGCAGTACTTC
>NA|TRBJ2-3|NA|TRBV25-1|16
CASSEREALITDTQYF
TGTGCCAGCAGTGAGCGAGAGGCATTAATCACAGATACGCAGTATTTT
>TRBD1|TRBJ1-5|few|TRBV7-9|12
CASSRDREPQHF
TGTGCCAGCAGCAGGGACAGGGAGCCTCAGCATTTT
>TRBD1|TRBJ2-3|NA|TRBV27|18
CASSSGTGSFQIKDTQYF
TGTGCCAGCAGCTCCGGGACAGGGAGCTTTCAGATAAAAGATACGCAGTATTTT
>TRBD2|TRBJ2-5|NA|TRBV5-8|17
CASSTTSGGALDETQYF
TGTGCCAGCAGCACTACTAGCGGGGGGGCTCTCGATGAGACCCAGTACTTC
>NA|TRBJ1-1|NA|TRBV7-9|15
CASSPGLMTPNEAFF
TGTGCCAGCAGCCCGGGTTTGATGACGCCGAATGAAGCTTTCTTT
>NA|TRBJ2-3|NA|TRBV5-1|14
CASSLTVLTDTQYF
TGCGCCAGCAGCTTGACAGTCCTCACAGATACGCAGTATTTT
>NA|TRBJ2-3|NA|TRBV7-9|16
CASSFTLGGAPDTQYF
TGTGCCAGCAGCTTTACATTAGGGGGGGCCCCAGATACGCAGTATTTT
>NA|TRBJ2-2|NA|TRBV5-8|13
CASSSGVGGELFF
TGTGCCAGCAGCTCAGGGGTCGGCGGGGAGCTGTTTTTT
>TRBD1|TRBJ1-5|NA|TRBV6-5|14
CASSQQRGTGVLHF
TGTGCCAGCAGCCAACAAAGAGGGACAGGGGTGTTGCATTTT
>NA|TRBJ1-6|NA|TRBV5-4|16
CASSYWTGMGNSPLHF
TGTGCCAGCAGCTACTGGACTGGGATGGGTAATTCACCCCTCCACTTT
>TRBD1|TRBJ2-2|NA|TRBV30|14
CAGTVSSQARKLFF
TGTGCAGGGACAGTGAGCTCTCAGGCGCGGAAGCTGTTTTTT
>TRBD1|TRBJ1-5|once|TRBV7-2|14
CASSVRTGHQPQHF
TGTGCCAGCAGCGTCAGGACAGGACACCAGCCCCAGCATTTT
>TRBD2|TRBJ2-5|NA|TRBV7-3|17
CASSLNPTGRYSETQYF
TGTGCCAGCAGCTTAAACCCTACCGGGAGGTATTCAGAGACCCAGTACTTC
>NA|TRBJ1-3|NA|TRBV30|14
CAWSSEGSGNTIYF
TGTGCCTGGAGTAGCGAGGGCTCTGGAAACACCATATATTTT
>NA|TRBJ1-2|NA|TRBV7-2|16
CASSPDFGRPGGGYTF
TGTGCCAGCAGCCCCGATTTTGGCAGACCCGGGGGGGGCTACACCTTC
>TRBD2|TRBJ2-7|NA|TRBV5-4|17
CASSSGRLSGGTYEQYF
TGTGCCAGCAGCTCGGGGAGGCTTTCGGGAGGGACCTACGAGCAGTACTTC
>TRBD2|TRBJ2-5|NA|TRBV7-8|17
CASSSTGTSGIWETQYF
TGTGCCAGCAGCTCAACGGGGACTAGCGGGATCTGGGAGACCCAGTACTTC